The 30 T cell receptor beta chains presented below share a single source sample, sequenced in a study of shared clonotypes between healthy human individuals. Repertoires were generated with immunoSEQ multiplex PCR, while TCRdb's copy carries only in-frame clones and drops some. The sample shows about 1.5 million clones, under 99% of them seen only once. Sequencing was done on a sample of naive CD4+ T cells sorted from blood. As to subset: CD45RA+ positively selected. All receptors derive from a man aged 25-40 years in good health.

The J gene is TRBJ2-2, the V gene TRBV27; D possibly corresponds to TRBD2 (6 bases). This CDR3 contains 16 residues. In germline, CDR1 is MNHEY, CDR2 SMNVEV (reference sequence). Trimming took 5 bases from V and 3 from J, leaving 16 bases between them. The CDR3 sequence is CASSPRGGTYTGELFF. Written as DNA, the CDR3 is TGTGCCAGCAGTCCTCGAGGAGGGACGTACACCGGGGAGCTGTTTTTT.

V is TRBV19 and J is TRBJ2-7; 8 bases align to TRBD1. The CDR3 covers 13 residues. CDR1 is LNHDA and CDR2 is SQIVND in the germline V gene (reference sequence). V lost 8 bases and J lost 4; bases outside the gene matches: 7. CDR3 in amino acids: CASQRQGKYEQYF. The CDR3 nucleotides read TGTGCCAGTCAGAGACAGGGGAAATACGAGCAGTACTTC.

The chain carries TRBV30 and TRBJ1-4, with D possibly being TRBD1 (6 bases). CDR1 and CDR2 from the germline V gene are GTSNPN and SVGIG (reference sequence). The CDR3 consists of 14 residues. The V gene lost 0 bases and the J gene lost 7 bases, with 12 bases spanning the gap. DNA of the CDR3: TGTGCCTGGAGTGTACGGGGGGCGGCTGAAAAACTGTTTTTT. The encoded protein is CAWSVRGAAEKLFF.

The CDR3 here is CASSPSGTGATEAFF. The CDR3 DNA follows: TGCGCCAGCAGCCCTTCCGGGACAGGGGCCACTGAAGCTTTCTTT. The V and J genes are TRBV4-3 and TRBJ1-1, with TRBD1 matching 10 bases. The CDR3 is 15 amino acids. The germline V gene encodes CDR1 LGHNA and CDR2 YSLEER. The V and J ends lost 4 bases and 4 bases, in that order; junction bases with no gene match: 6.

This clone occurred once. The gene calls are TRBV6-4 and TRBJ2-2, with 12 bases fitting TRBD2. The germline V gene has CDR1 MRHNA and CDR2 SNTAGT. CDR3 length: 14 residues. J gave up 6 bases and V 6 bases, and 2 bases lay outside the gene matches. In DNA form, the CDR3 reads TGTGCCAGCAGGAGACTAGCGGGAGCCGGGGAGCTGTTTTTT. Translating gives CASRRLAGAGELFF.

The rearrangement joins TRBV27 to TRBJ2-1; D uncertain. V gave up 4 bases and J gave up 1 base, with 11 bases separating them. The CDR3 spans 15 residues. The germline V gene encodes CDR1 MNHEY and CDR2 SMNVEV (reference sequence). CDR3 nucleotide sequence: TGTGCCAGCAGTTCTGTACCCGGGTCCTACAATGAGCAGTTCTTC. As protein: CASSSVPGSYNEQFF.

V and J are TRBV28 and TRBJ2-5, with a possible D match to TRBD2 (6 bases). Germline CDR1 is MDHEN and CDR2 is SYDVKM. V was clipped by 7 bases and J by 1 base, with 10 bases between them. There are 13 residues in the CDR3. The CDR3 DNA follows: TGTGCCAGCAAGGCGGGAAGCCAAGAGACCCAGTACTTC. This codes for CASKAGSQETQYF.

The chain carries TRBV18 and TRBJ1-4; the D gene is possibly TRBD1 (6 bases). The CDR3 runs to 15 residues. CDR1 and CDR2 from the germline V gene are KGHSH and LQKENI. Deletions cut 8 bases from V and 4 bases from J, with 17 bases between. CDR3 residues: CASRESGGRNEKLFF. CDR3 nucleotide sequence: TGTGCCAGCCGGGAGTCGGGGGGCCGTAATGAAAAACTGTTTTTT.

Written as DNA, the CDR3 is TGTGCCAGCAGCGGGACTAGAAGCCCTAATGAGCAGTTCTTC. It yields the protein CASSGTRSPNEQFF. The chain is built from TRBV5-4 and TRBJ2-1; 8 positions agree with TRBD2. The CDR3 loop spans 14 amino acids. The V gene end was trimmed by 4 bases and the J gene end by 7 bases; junction bases not matched to a gene: 7. Germline CDR1 and CDR2: SGHNT and YYREEE (reference sequence).

The rearrangement links TRBV28 to TRBJ2-5, with D perhaps being TRBD1 or TRBD2 (6 bases each). The germline gives CDR1 MDHEN, CDR2 SYDVKM. V gave up 5 bases and J gave up 5 bases, with 15 bases separating them. The CDR3 spans 14 residues. The DNA for the CDR3 is TGTGCCAGCAGTCCGACTGGGGGGCCCGAGACCCAGTACTTC. The encoded protein is CASSPTGGPETQYF.

The chain uses TRBV28 and TRBJ1-4; D gene uncertain. V lost 6 bases and J lost 3, with 14 bases in between. The CDR3 is made up of 15 amino acids. Germline V gene lookup returns CDR1 MDHEN and CDR2 SYDVKM. The CDR3, as DNA: TGTGCCAGCAGCCCCGTCGTCGGACCTAATGAAAAACTGTTTTTT. Translating gives CASSPVVGPNEKLFF.

The chain recombines TRBV6-1 with TRBJ2-6; D possibly corresponds to TRBD1 (5 bases). CDR1 and CDR2 (germline): MNHNS, SASEGT. The CDR3 sequence is 15 residues long. Trimming took off 4 bases at V and 0 bases at J, with 7 bases between the two ends. The CDR3 reads CASSGQTSGANVLTF. The CDR3 nucleotides are TGTGCCAGCAGTGGACAGACCTCTGGGGCCAACGTCCTGACTTTC.

To note about this clone: At the DNA level, this CDR3 is encoded by other sequences in the same sample as well. This chain uses TRBV10-3 with TRBJ2-5, with TRBD2 as a possible D gene (5 bases). The CDR3 has 13 residues. Trimming took 0 bases from V and 3 from J, leaving 5 bases between them. Germline CDR1 reads ENHRY; CDR2 reads SYGVKD. CDR3 residues: CAISESREETQYF. The CDR3 coding sequence is TGTGCCATCAGTGAGTCGAGGGAAGAGACCCAGTACTTC.

The chain couples TRBV19 to TRBJ2-2; D possibly corresponds to TRBD2 (6 bases). The CDR3 runs to 17 residues. V gave up 5 bases and J gave up 1 base, with 17 bases separating them. Germline V gene lookup returns CDR1 LNHDA and CDR2 SQIVND (reference sequence). CDR3 sequence reads: CASSANLGRKNTGELFF. In nucleotides, the CDR3 is TGTGCCAGTAGTGCGAACTTAGGGAGGAAGAACACCGGGGAGCTGTTTTTT.

This chain connects TRBV10-2 to TRBJ1-5; 8 bases line up with TRBD1. Germline CDR1 is WSHSY and CDR2 is SAAADI. V shed 6 bases, J shed 0 bases, and the junction held 16 bases outside the gene matches. The CDR3 runs 19 residues. The DNA for the CDR3 is TGCGCCAGCAGCCTAGGGACAGGAGGTAACTCCTATAGCAATCAGCCCCAGCATTTT. Translated, it gives CASSLGTGGNSYSNQPQHF.

This clone turned up a few times. The chain carries TRBV5-4 and TRBJ2-3, with 9 bases fitting TRBD1. V was pared by 4 bases and J by 1 base, with 4 bases of the junction left unmatched. Germline CDR1 is SGHNT and CDR2 is YYREEE (reference sequence). The length of the CDR3 is 15 residues. The CDR3: CASSAGQGRTDTQYF. DNA for the CDR3: TGTGCCAGCAGCGCGGGACAGGGCCGCACAGATACGCAGTATTTT.

This clone has just one count. This sequence joins TRBV29-1 and TRBJ2-2; tentatively, D is TRBD2 (5 bases). The CDR3 is 14 residues long. The ends were cut back, 7 bases at V and 2 bases at J, with 14 bases in the middle. CDR1 is SQVTM, CDR2 ANQGSEA, per germline. The CDR3 DNA sequence: TGCAGCGCCGCCAGACGGGGTAACACCGGGGAGCTGTTTTTT. It encodes CSAARRGNTGELFF.

This clone occurred once. The chain employs TRBV27 and TRBJ2-7, with TRBD1 matching over 7 bases. Germline CDR1 reads MNHEY; CDR2 reads SMNVEV (reference sequence). The CDR3 has 13 residues. Germline trimming cut 6 bases from V and 2 bases from J; bases unmatched to any gene: 4. CDR3 in amino acids: CASSRDRPYEQYF. The CDR3 nucleotides read TGTGCCAGCAGCCGGGACAGACCCTACGAGCAGTACTTC.

This rearrangement joins TRBV9 to TRBJ2-7; D gene unclear. This CDR3 contains 15 residues. Trimming cost V 3 bases and J 0 bases, with 13 bases left between them. Germline values: CDR1 SGDLS, CDR2 YYNGEE. CDR3 coding DNA: TGTGCCAGCAGCGAAGGCCCACGGGTCTCCTACGAGCAGTACTTC. Its protein product is CASSEGPRVSYEQYF.

V usage is TRBV2 and J usage is TRBJ1-3, with D unresolved. From germline, CDR1 is SNHLY and CDR2 FYNNEI. V gave up 2 bases and J gave up 2 bases, with 7 bases separating them. The CDR3 is 14 amino acids. CDR3 in amino acids: CASSEYVTGNTIYF. The DNA of the CDR3 is TGTGCCAGCAGTGAATATGTCACTGGAAACACCATATATTTT.

This chain connects TRBV11-3 to TRBJ2-2; TRBD2 agrees at 8 bases. The germline V gene encodes CDR1 SGHNT and CDR2 YENEEA. The CDR3 is 15 residues long. Trimming cost V 3 bases and J 7 bases; bases outside gene matches: 7. DNA of the CDR3: TGTGCCAGCAGCTTTAAGGGACTAGTAGACGGGGAGCTGTTTTTT. This codes for CASSFKGLVDGELFF.

CDR3 in DNA: TGTGCCAGCAGTTATTGGGGGACTGAGGCCGGCGAGCAGTTCTTC. Residues: CASSYWGTEAGEQFF. This chain joins TRBV6-5 and TRBJ2-1; possibly TRBD2 for D (6 bases). Per germline, CDR1 MNHEY and CDR2 SVGAGI. The CDR3 consists of 15 residues. V was shortened by 3 bases and J by 10 bases, with 19 bases between the two germline ends.

The V gene is TRBV12-5, the J gene TRBJ2-7, with D possibly being TRBD2 (6 bases). This CDR3 contains 13 residues. Germline lookup yields CDR1 LGHNT and CDR2 FRNRAP. V was shortened by 9 bases and J by 0 bases, with 12 bases between the two germline ends. DNA of the CDR3: TGTGCTAGCAGTGAGGGAGGCTCCTACGAGCAGTACTTC. Protein product: CASSEGGSYEQYF.

This sequence joins TRBV28 and TRBJ1-5; D unresolved. Trimming removed 5 bases from V and 4 bases from J, with 9 bases in between. This CDR3 region has 13 residues. The germline gives CDR1 MDHEN, CDR2 SYDVKM. As DNA, the CDR3 is TGTGCCAGCAGTGGACGGCTAAATCAGCCCCAGCATTTT. Translated: CASSGRLNQPQHF.

V gene TRBV9 combines with J gene TRBJ2-1; D is possibly TRBD1 or TRBD2 (5 bases each). This CDR3 region has 16 residues. V lost 3 bases, J lost 1 base, and 14 bases lay in between. From germline, CDR1 is SGDLS and CDR2 YYNGEE. The chain's CDR3 is CASSAARGLSYNEQFF. The CDR3 region has the DNA TGTGCCAGCAGCGCGGCCCGGGGCTTGTCCTACAATGAGCAGTTCTTC.

The V call is TRBV7-2, the J call TRBJ2-7; D is unresolved. Germline CDR1 and CDR2: SGHTA and FQGNSA. V shed 1 base and J shed 4 bases, with 17 bases lying between them. The CDR3 extends over 16 amino acids. The CDR3 protein is CASSLVLSRTFYEQYF. CDR3 in DNA: TGTGCCAGCAGCTTAGTTTTGAGCCGCACTTTTTACGAGCAGTACTTC.

This chain uses TRBV10-3 with TRBJ2-2; 11 bases are shared with TRBD2. This CDR3 has 20 residues. With 3 bases clipped from V and 5 bases from J, the junction kept 17 bases outside the gene matches. Germline assignment: CDR1 ENHRY and CDR2 SYGVKD. Written as DNA, the CDR3 is TGTGCCATCAGTGACCGGACAGGGCTAGCGGGAGGCACGAGAACCGGGGAGCTGTTTTTT. It specifies CAISDRTGLAGGTRTGELFF.

The J gene is TRBJ2-2, the V gene TRBV5-1, with 8 bases fitting TRBD1. The V segment lost 3 bases and the J segment 6 bases; nucleotides outside the gene matches: 7. Germline loops: CDR1 SGHRS, CDR2 YFSETQ. The CDR3 is 15 residues long. The CDR3 region is CASSSRQGKAGELFF. For the CDR3, the DNA is TGCGCCAGCAGCTCCCGACAGGGGAAGGCCGGGGAGCTGTTTTTT.

The V gene is TRBV15, the J gene TRBJ2-7; D call uncertain. The V gene's germline CDR1 is LNHNV and CDR2 YYDKDF (reference sequence). The CDR3 runs to 14 residues. The V end lost 1 base, the J end lost 3 bases, and 10 bases lay between the germline ends. The CDR3 region has the DNA TGTGCCACCAGCAGAGGGGCGGTCGGCTACGAGCAGTACTTC. This gives the protein CATSRGAVGYEQYF. Based on the CDR3 plus reference TRBV15 and TRBJ2-7, the full variable domain is DAMVIQNPRYQVTQFGKPVTLSCSQTLNHNVMYWYQQKSSQAPKLLFHYYDKDFNNEADTPDNFQSRRPNTSFCFLDIRSPGLGDTAMYLCATSRGAVGYEQYFGPGTRLTVT.

The chain has TRBV28 and TRBJ1-5; TRBD1 is a possible D gene (6 bases). V was pared by 7 bases and J by 7 bases, with 14 bases between. Germline CDR1 MDHEN, CDR2 SYDVKM. The CDR3 extends over 13 amino acids. In DNA form, the CDR3 reads TGTGCCAGCACCTCCGGGCAGGGGCAGCCCCAGCATTTT. Its translation: CASTSGQGQPQHF.